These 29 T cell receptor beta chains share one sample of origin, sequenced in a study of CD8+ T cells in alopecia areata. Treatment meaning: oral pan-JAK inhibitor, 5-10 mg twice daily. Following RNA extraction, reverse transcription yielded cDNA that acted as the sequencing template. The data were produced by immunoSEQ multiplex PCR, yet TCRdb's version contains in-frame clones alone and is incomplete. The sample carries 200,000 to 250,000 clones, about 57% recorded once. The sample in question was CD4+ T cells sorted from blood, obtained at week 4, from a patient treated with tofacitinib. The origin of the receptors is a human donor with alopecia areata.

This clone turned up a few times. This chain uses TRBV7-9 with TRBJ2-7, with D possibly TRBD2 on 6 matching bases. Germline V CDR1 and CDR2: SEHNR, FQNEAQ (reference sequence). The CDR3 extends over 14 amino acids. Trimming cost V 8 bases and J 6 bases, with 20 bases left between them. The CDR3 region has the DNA TGTGCCAGCGCTGAAACGGGGGTCACTGGCGAGCAGTACTTC. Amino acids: CASAETGVTGEQYF.

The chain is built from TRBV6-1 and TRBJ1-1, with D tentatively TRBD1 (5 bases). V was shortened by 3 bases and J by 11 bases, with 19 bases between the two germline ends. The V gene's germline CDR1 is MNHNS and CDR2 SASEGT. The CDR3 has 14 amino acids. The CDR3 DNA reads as TGTGCCAGCAGTGATACCGGGACGGCCGGTTCGGCTTTCTTT. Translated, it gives CASSDTGTAGSAFF.

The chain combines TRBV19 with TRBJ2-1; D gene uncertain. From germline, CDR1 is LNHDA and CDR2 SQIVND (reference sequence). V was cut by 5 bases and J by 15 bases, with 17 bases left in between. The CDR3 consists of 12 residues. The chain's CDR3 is CASSPREALWFF. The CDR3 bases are TGTGCCAGTAGTCCACGTGAGGCTTTATGGTTCTTC. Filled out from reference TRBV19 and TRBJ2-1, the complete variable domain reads DGGITQSPKYLFRKEGQNVTLSCEQNLNHDAMYWYRQDPGQGLRLIYYSQIVNDFQKGDIAEGYSVSREKKESFPLTVTSAQKNPTAFYLCASSPREALWFFGPGTRLTVL.

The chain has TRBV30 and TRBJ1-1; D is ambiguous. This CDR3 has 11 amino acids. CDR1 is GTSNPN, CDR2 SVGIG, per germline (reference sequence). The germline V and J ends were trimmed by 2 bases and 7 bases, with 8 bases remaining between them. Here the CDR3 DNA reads TGTGCCTGGAGTATTGGCCTTGAAGCTTTCTTT. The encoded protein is CAWSIGLEAFF.

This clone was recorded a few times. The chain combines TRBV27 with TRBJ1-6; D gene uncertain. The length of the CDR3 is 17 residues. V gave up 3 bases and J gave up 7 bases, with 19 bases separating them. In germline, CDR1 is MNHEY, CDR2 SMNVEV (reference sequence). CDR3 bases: TGTGCCAGCAGTTTTGTTTTACCCAGCGGAAAGAATTCACCCCTCCACTTT. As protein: CASSFVLPSGKNSPLHF.

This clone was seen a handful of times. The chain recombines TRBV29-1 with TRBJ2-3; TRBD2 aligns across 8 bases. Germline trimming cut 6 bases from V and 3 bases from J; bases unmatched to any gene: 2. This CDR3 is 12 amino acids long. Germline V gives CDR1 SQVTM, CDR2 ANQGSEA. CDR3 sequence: CSVGLATDTQYF. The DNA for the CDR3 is TGCAGCGTCGGACTAGCAACAGATACGCAGTATTTT.

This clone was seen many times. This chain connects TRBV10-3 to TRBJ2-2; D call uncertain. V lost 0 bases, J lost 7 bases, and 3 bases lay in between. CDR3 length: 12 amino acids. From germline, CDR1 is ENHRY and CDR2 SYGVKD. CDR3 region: CAISESSGELFF. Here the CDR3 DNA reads TGTGCCATCAGTGAGTCCAGCGGGGAGCTGTTTTTT.

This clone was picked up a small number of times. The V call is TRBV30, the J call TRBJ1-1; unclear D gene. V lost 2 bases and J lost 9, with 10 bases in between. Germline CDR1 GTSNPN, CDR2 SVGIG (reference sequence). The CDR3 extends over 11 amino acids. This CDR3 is CAWSREDQAFF. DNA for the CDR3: TGTGCCTGGAGTAGAGAGGATCAAGCTTTCTTT.

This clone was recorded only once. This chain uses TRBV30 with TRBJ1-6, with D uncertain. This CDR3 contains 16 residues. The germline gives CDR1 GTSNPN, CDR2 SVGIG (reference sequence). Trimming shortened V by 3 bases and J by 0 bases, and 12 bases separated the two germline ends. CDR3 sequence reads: CAWRQDLISYNSPLHF. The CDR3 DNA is TGTGCCTGGAGGCAGGACTTAATCTCCTATAATTCACCCCTCCACTTT.

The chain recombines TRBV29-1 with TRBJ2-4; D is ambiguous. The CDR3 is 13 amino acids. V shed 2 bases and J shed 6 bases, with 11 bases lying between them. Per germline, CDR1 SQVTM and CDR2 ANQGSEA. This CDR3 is CSVEQGNGNIQYF. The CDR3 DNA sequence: TGCAGCGTTGAACAAGGGAACGGAAACATTCAGTACTTC. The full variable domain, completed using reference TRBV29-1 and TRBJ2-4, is SAVISQKPSRDICQRGTSLTIQCQVDSQVTMMFWYRQQPGQSLTLIATANQGSEATYESGFVIDKFPISRPNLTFSTLTVSNMSPEDSSIYLCSVEQGNGNIQYFGAGTRLSVL.

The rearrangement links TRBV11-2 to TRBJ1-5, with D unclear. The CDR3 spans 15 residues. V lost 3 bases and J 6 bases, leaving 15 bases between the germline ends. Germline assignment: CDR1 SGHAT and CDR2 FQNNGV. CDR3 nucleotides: TGTGCCAGCAGCTTTAAGGGCGGCGATGGTCAGCCCCAGCATTTT. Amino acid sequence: CASSFKGGDGQPQHF.

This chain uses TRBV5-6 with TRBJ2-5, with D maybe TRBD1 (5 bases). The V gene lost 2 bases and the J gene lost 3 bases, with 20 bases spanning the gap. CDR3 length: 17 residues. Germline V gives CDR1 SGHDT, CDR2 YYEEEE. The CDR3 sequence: CASSFAVGVGYEETQYF. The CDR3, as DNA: TGTGCCAGCAGCTTCGCCGTAGGGGTAGGTTACGAAGAGACCCAGTACTTC. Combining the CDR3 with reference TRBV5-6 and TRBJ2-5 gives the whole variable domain DAGVTQSPTHLIKTRGQQVTLRCSPKSGHDTVSWYQQALGQGPQFIFQYYEEEERQRGNFPDRFSGHQFPNYSSELNVNALLLGDSALYLCASSFAVGVGYEETQYFGPGTRLLVL.

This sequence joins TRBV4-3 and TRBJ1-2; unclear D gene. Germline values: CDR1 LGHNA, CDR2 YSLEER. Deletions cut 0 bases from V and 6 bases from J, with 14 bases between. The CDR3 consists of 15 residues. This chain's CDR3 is CASSQDPAGRDGYTF. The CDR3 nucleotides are TGCGCCAGCAGCCAAGATCCAGCCGGGAGGGATGGCTACACCTTC.

The CDR3 DNA reads TGTGCCAGCAGCGTAGGTGGACTAGCGGGGGCTAATACGCAGTATTTT. Encoded protein: CASSVGGLAGANTQYF. The chain is built from TRBV9 and TRBJ2-3; TRBD2 agrees at 13 bases. In germline, CDR1 is SGDLS, CDR2 YYNGEE. The CDR3 is 16 amino acids. With V trimmed by 0 bases and J by 7 bases, 5 bases remained unmatched. The variable domain in full, completed from reference TRBV9 and TRBJ2-3, reads DSGVTQTPKHLITATGQRVTLRCSPRSGDLSVYWYQQSLDQGLQFLIQYYNGEERAKGNILERFSAQQFPDLHSELNLSSLELGDSALYFCASSVGGLAGANTQYFGPGTRLTVL.

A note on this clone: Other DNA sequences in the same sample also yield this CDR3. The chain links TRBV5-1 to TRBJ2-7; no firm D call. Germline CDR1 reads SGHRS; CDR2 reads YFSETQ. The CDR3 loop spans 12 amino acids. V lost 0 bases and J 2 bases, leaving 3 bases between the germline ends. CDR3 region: CASSLDTYEQYF. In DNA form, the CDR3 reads TGCGCCAGCAGCTTGGACACCTACGAGCAGTACTTC.

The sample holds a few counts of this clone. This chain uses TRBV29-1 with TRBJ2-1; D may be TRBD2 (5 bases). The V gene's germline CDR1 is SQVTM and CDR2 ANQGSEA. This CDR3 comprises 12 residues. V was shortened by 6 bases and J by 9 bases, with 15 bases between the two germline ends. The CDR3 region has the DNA TGCAGCGTCTCACGAGTTCGGGGTGAGCAGTTCTTC. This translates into CSVSRVRGEQFF.

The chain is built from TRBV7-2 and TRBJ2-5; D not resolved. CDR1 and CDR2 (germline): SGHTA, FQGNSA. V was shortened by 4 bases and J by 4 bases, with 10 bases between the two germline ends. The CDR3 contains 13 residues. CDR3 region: CASSSGGRETQYF. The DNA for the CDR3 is TGTGCCAGCAGCTCTGGTGGTAGAGAGACCCAGTACTTC.

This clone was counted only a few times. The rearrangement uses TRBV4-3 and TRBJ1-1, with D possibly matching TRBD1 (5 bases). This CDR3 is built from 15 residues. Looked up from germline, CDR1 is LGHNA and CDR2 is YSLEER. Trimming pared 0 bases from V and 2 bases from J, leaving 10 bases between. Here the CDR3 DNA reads TGCGCCAGCAGCCAAGAAGGGGACGGAAACACTGAAGCTTTCTTT. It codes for CASSQEGDGNTEAFF.

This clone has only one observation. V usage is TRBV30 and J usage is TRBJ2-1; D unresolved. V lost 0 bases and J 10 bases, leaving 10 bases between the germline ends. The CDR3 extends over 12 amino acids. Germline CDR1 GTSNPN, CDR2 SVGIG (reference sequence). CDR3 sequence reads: CAWSVRLVEQFF. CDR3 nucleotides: TGTGCCTGGAGTGTACGTCTCGTCGAGCAGTTCTTC.

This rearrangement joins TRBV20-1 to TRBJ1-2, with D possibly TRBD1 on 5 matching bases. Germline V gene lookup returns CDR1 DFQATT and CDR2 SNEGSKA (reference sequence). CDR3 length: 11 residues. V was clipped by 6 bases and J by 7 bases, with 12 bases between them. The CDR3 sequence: CSAPGGLGYTF. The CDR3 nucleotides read TGCAGTGCCCCCGGGGGTCTTGGCTACACCTTC.

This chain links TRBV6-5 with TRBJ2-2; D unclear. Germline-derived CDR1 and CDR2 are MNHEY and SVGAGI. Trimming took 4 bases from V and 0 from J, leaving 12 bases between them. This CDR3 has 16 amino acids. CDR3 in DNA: TGTGCCAGCAGTTCCCTCAAAACAGCGAACACCGGGGAGCTGTTTTTT. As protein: CASSSLKTANTGELFF.

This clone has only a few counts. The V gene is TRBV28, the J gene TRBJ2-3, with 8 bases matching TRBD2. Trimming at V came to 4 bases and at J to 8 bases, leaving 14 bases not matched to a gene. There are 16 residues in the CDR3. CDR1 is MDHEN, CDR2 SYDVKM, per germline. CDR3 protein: CASSSISGGGSGTQYF. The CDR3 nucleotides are TGTGCCAGCAGTTCCATCAGCGGGGGCGGCTCGGGTACGCAGTATTTT.

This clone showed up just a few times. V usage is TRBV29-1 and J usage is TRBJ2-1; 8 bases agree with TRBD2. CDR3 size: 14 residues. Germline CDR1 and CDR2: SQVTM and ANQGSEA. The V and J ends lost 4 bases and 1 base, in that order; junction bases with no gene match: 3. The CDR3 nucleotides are TGCAGCGTTGCTGGGACTAGTTCCTACAATGAGCAGTTCTTC. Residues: CSVAGTSSYNEQFF.

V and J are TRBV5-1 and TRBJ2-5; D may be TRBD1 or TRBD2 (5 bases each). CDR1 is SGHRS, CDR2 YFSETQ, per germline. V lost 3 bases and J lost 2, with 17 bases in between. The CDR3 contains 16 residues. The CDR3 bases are TGCGCCAGCAGCTCCGGGGCGGGTCGGACTCAAGAGACCCAGTACTTC. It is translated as CASSSGAGRTQETQYF.

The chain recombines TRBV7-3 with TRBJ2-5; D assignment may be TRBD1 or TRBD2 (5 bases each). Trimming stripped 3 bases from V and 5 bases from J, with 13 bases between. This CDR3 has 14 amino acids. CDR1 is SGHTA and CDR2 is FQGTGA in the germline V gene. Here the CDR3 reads CASSLYGDGETQYF. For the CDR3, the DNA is TGTGCCAGCAGCTTGTACGGGGACGGGGAGACCCAGTACTTC.

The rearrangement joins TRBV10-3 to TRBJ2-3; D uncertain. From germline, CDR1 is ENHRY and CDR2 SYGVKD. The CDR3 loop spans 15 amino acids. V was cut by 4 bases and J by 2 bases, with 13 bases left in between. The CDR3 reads CAISVESQLTDTQYF. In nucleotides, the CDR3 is TGTGCCATCAGTGTAGAGTCGCAACTCACAGATACGCAGTATTTT.

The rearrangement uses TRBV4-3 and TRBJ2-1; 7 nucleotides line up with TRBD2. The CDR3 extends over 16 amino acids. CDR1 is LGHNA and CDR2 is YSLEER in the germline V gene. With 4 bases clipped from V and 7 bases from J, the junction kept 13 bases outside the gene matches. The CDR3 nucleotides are TGCGCCAGCAGCCCGGGGGGACGTTATAACATGAATGAGCAGTTCTTC. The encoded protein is CASSPGGRYNMNEQFF.

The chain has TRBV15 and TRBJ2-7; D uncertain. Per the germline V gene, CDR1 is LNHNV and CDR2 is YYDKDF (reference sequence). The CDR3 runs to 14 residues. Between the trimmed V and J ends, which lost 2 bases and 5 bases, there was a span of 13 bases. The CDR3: CATSRLPLFDEQYF. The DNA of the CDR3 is TGTGCCACCAGCAGACTTCCTTTATTCGACGAGCAGTACTTC.

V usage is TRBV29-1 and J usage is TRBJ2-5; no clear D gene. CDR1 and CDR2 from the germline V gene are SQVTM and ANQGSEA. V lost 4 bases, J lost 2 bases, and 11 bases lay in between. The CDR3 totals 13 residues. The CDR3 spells CSVGHGLQETQYF. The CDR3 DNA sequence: TGCAGCGTTGGACATGGATTGCAAGAGACCCAGTACTTC.